This T cell receptor (beta chain) was documented in a study of T cells in women clearing cervical HPV infection. Study-wide results and limits: Repertoire richness, not evenness, was significantly elevated in CIN3+ cases versus controls.

Sequenced by immunoSEQ multiplex PCR; TCRdb stores in-frame clones only, minus some. The sample has some 43,000 clones, and its top ten clones hold approximately 0.98%. In the case of this clone: The antigen is not known.

Dot-blot hybridization genotyped cervical HPV amplified with MY09/MY11 PCR. Sequencing was done on a sample of blood buffy coat. This clonotype originated in a woman aged 18 to 75 with a cervical HPV16 infection that either progressed to CIN3+ or cleared (not recorded which).

The DNA read from the CDR3 is TGTGCCAGCTCACTTGGGACAGGGGGGACTAATTCACCC. Translation gives CASSLGTGGTNSP. The full CDR3 sequence reads CASSLGTGGTNSPLHF. The chain is built from TRBV18 and TRBJ1-6; 11 bases align to TRBD1. From the germline J gene comes the end of the CDR3, since the read stops 3 residues before it. Germline assignment: CDR1 KGHSH and CDR2 LQKENI. The junction had 5 bases not matched to a gene; V was cut back by 4 bases and J by 6 bases. The CDR3 spans 16 residues. Variable domain in full (rest from reference TRBV18 and TRBJ1-6): NAGVMQNPRHLVRRRGQEARLRCSPMKGHSHVYWYRQLPEEGLKFMVYLQKENIIDESGMPKERFSAEFPKEGPSILRIQQVVRGDSAAYFCASSLGTGGTNSPLHFGNGTRLTVT.